The rows below give T cell receptor beta chains drawn from one sample of a study of blood T cell repertoires in COVID-19. Data came from immunoSEQ multiplex PCR; TCRdb stores just in-frame clones and leaves some out. The sample lists 310,000 or so clones, roughly 89% occurring once. The sample comprised PBMCs or T cells enriched from blood (not recorded which). These receptors originate from a woman aged 40 to 50 who had recovered from COVID-19. Both conserved end residues are part of each CDR3. The D gene is left open where the match is weak. Clone size, where shown, is once, few, many, or a class for clones that have expanded.

v_gene,abundance,d_gene,j_gene,CDR3nt,CDR3aa
TRBV28,.,TRBD2,TRBJ2-7,TGTGCCAGCAGTTTGGGCGGGACTACCCGGGGCTACGAGCAGTACTTC,CASSLGGTTRGYEQYF
TRBV7-8,once,.,TRBJ2-2,TGTGCCAGCAGCCCCGAGGTAGGGGAGCTGTTTTTT,CASSPEVGELFF
TRBV9,.,TRBD1,TRBJ1-2,TGTGCCAGCAGCGCATCAGGGGGCACTGACGTTGGTGGCTATGGCTACACCTTC,CASSASGGTDVGGYGYTF
TRBV28,.,TRBD1,TRBJ1-1,TGTGCCAGCAGCCCGACAGGGTGGGCAATGAACACTGAAGCTTTCTTT,CASSPTGWAMNTEAFF
TRBV27,.,TRBD1,TRBJ1-4,TGTGCCCCCGGGACAGGGGTTGAAAAACTGTTTTTT,CAPGTGVEKLFF
TRBV20-1,.,.,TRBJ1-2,TGCAGTGCTAGCCCCAGCTATGGCTACACCTTC,CSASPSYGYTF
TRBV7-8,.,.,TRBJ2-7,TGTGCCAGCAGCTTCTACCCCTACGAGCAGTACTTC,CASSFYPYEQYF
TRBV28,.,.,TRBJ1-5,TGTGCCAGCAGTTCGAGGGGGTTCCGAGGCTATCAGCCCCAGCATTTT,CASSSRGFRGYQPQHF
TRBV7-8,.,TRBD1,TRBJ2-1,TGTGCCAGCAGCGGCGGGACAGGCAACTACAATGAGCAGTTCTTC,CASSGGTGNYNEQFF
TRBV7-3,.,TRBD2,TRBJ2-3,TGTGCCAGCAGCCGGCAGGGGGGACTAGCGGCCAAGTATACGCAGTATTTT,CASSRQGGLAAKYTQYF
TRBV29-1,.,TRBD2,TRBJ2-3,TGCAGCGTTCGGTCTCGACTAGCGGAAGAGTTT,CSVRSRLAEEF
TRBV7-9,.,.,TRBJ1-1,TGTGCCAGCGGCCCTACCCCAGGGTCTCGGAACACTGAAGCTTTCTTT,CASGPTPGSRNTEAFF